Listed below are T cell receptor beta chains from one sample, sequenced in a study of T cells in Graves' hyperthyroidism and ophthalmopathy. One entry per CDR3 protein results from TCRdb running MiXCR on the multiplex PCR reads. The table includes some 490,000 distinct CDR3 sequences, 20% to 25% detected once. Material: blood. These receptors were collected from a woman in her 70s with Graves' ophthalmopathy. Each CDR3 is given with its conserved first and last residue. The D gene is left open where the match is weak. Size tells how often a clone was seen (once, few, many) or the class of an expanded clone, and some rows leave it out.

d_gene	v_gene	j_gene	abundance	CDR3aa	CDR3nt
NA	TRBV24-1	TRBJ2-1	few	CATSDSNKGGISYNEQFF	TGTGCCACCAGTGATTCAAACAAGGGGGGTATCTCCTACAATGAGCAGTTCTTC
NA	TRBV6-6	TRBJ1-1	few	CASSYFINTEAFF	TGTGCCAGCAGTTATTTTATTAACACTGAAGCTTTCTTT
NA	TRBV29-1	TRBJ1-2	many	CSVERAGHGYTF	TGCAGCGTTGAAAGGGCAGGTCATGGCTACACCTTC
TRBD1	TRBV7-2	TRBJ1-6	many	CASSLVGTGSWSPLHF	TGTGCCAGCAGCTTAGTCGGGACAGGGAGTTGGTCACCCCTCCACTTT
TRBD2	TRBV15	TRBJ2-7	NA	CATSRGLAGVESKGEQYF	TGTGCCACCAGCCGTGGACTAGCGGGAGTAGAAAGTAAGGGCGAGCAGTACTTC
NA	TRBV5-1	TRBJ2-4	many	CASSYDSRNIQYF	TGCGCCAGCTCCTATGACAGCCGAAACATTCAGTACTTC
NA	TRBV30	TRBJ1-3	NA	CAWSGGLGNTIYF	TGTGCCTGGAGCGGGGGCTTAGGAAACACCATATATTTT
TRBD2	TRBV28	TRBJ2-3	few	CASSFGRANTDTQYF	TGTGCCAGCAGTTTCGGGAGGGCGAACACAGATACGCAGTATTTT
NA	TRBV2	TRBJ2-7	NA	CASSDSGNEQYF	TGTGCCAGCAGTGATTCGGGGAACGAGCAGTACTTC
TRBD2	TRBV7-2	TRBJ2-1	many	CASSLTSAPYNEQFF	TGTGCCAGCAGTCTTACTAGCGCTCCCTACAATGAGCAGTTCTTC
NA	TRBV15	TRBJ2-7	NA	CATSRMRTATGEYEQYF	TGTGCCACCAGCAGAATGCGAACCGCGACAGGTGAATACGAGCAGTACTTC
NA	TRBV20-1	TRBJ2-3	NA	CRVLRINPRTDTQYF	TGCAGGGTTCTCAGAATTAACCCACGCACAGATACGCAGTATTTT
TRBD2	TRBV18	TRBJ2-1	NA	CASSRYGREYTNEQFF	TGTGCCAGCTCTCGCTATGGGCGGGAGTACACCAATGAGCAGTTCTTC
NA	TRBV12-3/TRBV12-4	TRBJ1-2	NA	CASTFLPSVCGYTF	TGTGCCAGCACCTTTTTGCCCTCCGTGTGTGGCTACACCTTC
NA	TRBV5-8	TRBJ1-4	NA	CASSLGSPNEKLFF	TGTGCCAGCAGCTTGGGCAGCCCTAATGAAAAACTGTTTTTT
TRBD1	TRBV12-3/TRBV12-4	TRBJ2-7	NA	CASSLAQSGTAGEQYF	TGTGCCAGCAGTTTAGCCCAATCCGGGACAGCAGGGGAGCAGTACTTC
TRBD2	TRBV18	TRBJ2-1	few	CASSPPSGTYEQFF	TGTGCCAGCTCACCACCTAGCGGGACCTATGAGCAGTTCTTC
TRBD1	TRBV6-5	TRBJ1-5	few	CASSSTGTDPPQHF	TGTGCCAGCAGTTCGACCGGGACAGATCCTCCCCAGCATTTT
NA	TRBV12-3/TRBV12-4	TRBJ2-1	NA	CASSRGVRDRHEQFF	TGTGCCAGCAGCCGGGGCGTGCGGGACCGGCATGAGCAGTTCTTC
TRBD2	TRBV11-1	TRBJ2-2	NA	CASSPPRGRARTGELFF	TGTGCCAGCAGCCCGCCCCGCGGGAGGGCCCGAACCGGGGAGCTGTTTTTT
TRBD1	TRBV18	TRBJ2-7	few	CASSPPTGIPKEQYF	TGTGCCAGCTCACCACCGACAGGGATACCGAAAGAGCAGTACTTC
NA	TRBV6-1	TRBJ2-7	few	CASKPDPGGFYEQYF	TGTGCCAGCAAACCCGACCCCGGGGGCTTTTACGAGCAGTACTTC
NA	TRBV29-1	TRBJ1-5	many	CSVGEQGSQPQHF	TGCAGCGTTGGGGAACAGGGTTCTCAGCCCCAGCATTTT
TRBD2	TRBV20-1	TRBJ2-7	NA	CSAREDGGGRGYEQYF	TGCAGTGCTAGAGAGGATGGCGGCGGGAGGGGTTACGAGCAGTACTTC
TRBD2	TRBV6-1	TRBJ2-2	many	CASSPGLARFLGGELFF	TGTGCCAGCAGTCCGGGACTAGCGAGGTTCTTGGGCGGGGAGCTGTTTTTT
NA	TRBV6-2/TRBV6-3	TRBJ2-7	NA	CASSYIQSYEQYF	TGTGCCAGCAGTTACATACAGTCCTACGAGCAGTACTTC
NA	TRBV3-1	TRBJ2-7	NA	CASSQVAVGAYEQYF	TGTGCCAGCAGCCAAGTCGCTGTCGGGGCCTACGAGCAGTACTTC
NA	TRBV5-1	TRBJ2-2	many	CASSLGQNTGELFF	TGTGCCAGCAGTTTAGGGCAGAACACCGGGGAGCTGTTTTTT
NA	TRBV20-1	TRBJ1-6	few	CSVLRTVNSPLHF	TGCAGTGTTCTCCGGACAGTCAATTCACCCCTCCACTTT
NA	TRBV6-1	TRBJ1-5	many	CASSLYRDRNQPQHF	TGTGCCAGCAGTCTATACCGGGACCGTAATCAGCCCCAGCATTTT
NA	TRBV5-1	TRBJ2-1	few	CASSSRGTLALSPGNEQFF	TGCGCCAGCAGCTCCCGGGGGACACTTGCCTTATCTCCCGGGAATGAGCAGTTCTTC
NA	TRBV7-8	TRBJ1-1	few	CASRSHGQLNTEAFF	TGTGCCAGCAGGTCACACGGACAGCTGAACACTGAAGCTTTCTTT
NA	TRBV19	TRBJ1-1	NA	CASSIDGRGSTEAFF	TGTGCCAGTAGTATCGATGGCAGGGGTAGCACTGAAGCTTTCTTT
TRBD1	TRBV24-1	TRBJ2-3	NA	CATSPSEGAGDTQYF	TGTGCCACCAGCCCCTCAGAGGGGGCGGGAGATACGCAGTATTTT
NA	TRBV18	TRBJ2-3	NA	CASSVGPGPSTDTQYF	TGTGCCAGCAGCGTAGGACCAGGTCCGAGCACAGATACGCAGTATTTT
NA	TRBV5-1	TRBJ2-3	few	CASSILARGTDTQYF	TGCGCCAGCAGCATCCTAGCGAGAGGCACAGATACGCAGTATTTT
TRBD2	TRBV9	TRBJ2-1	NA	CASSVGSGNNNEQFF	TGTGCCAGCAGCGTAGGGAGCGGGAACAACAATGAGCAGTTCTTC
TRBD1	TRBV11-2	TRBJ1-1	many	CASSLAGQGTEAFF	TGTGCCAGCTCCCTCGCAGGACAGGGGACTGAAGCTTTCTTT
NA	TRBV9	TRBJ2-1	many	CASSVRNNEQFF	TGTGCCAGCAGCGTCCGCAACAATGAGCAGTTCTTC
TRBD2	TRBV12-3/TRBV12-4	TRBJ2-1	NA	CASRQRDDLYNEQFF	TGTGCCAGCAGACAGCGGGACGACCTTTACAATGAGCAGTTCTTC
NA	TRBV5-1	TRBJ1-1	NA	CASSLTTSGLNTEAFF	TGCGCCAGCAGCTTGACCACTTCTGGGCTGAACACTGAAGCTTTCTTT
NA	TRBV20-1	TRBJ2-3	NA	CSVGPRDTDTQYF	TGCAGTGTGGGGCCTCGGGACACAGATACGCAGTATTTT
TRBD1	TRBV12-3/TRBV12-4	TRBJ1-5	NA	CASSGNRGRDQPQHF	TGTGCCAGCAGCGGAAACAGGGGTCGGGATCAGCCCCAGCATTTT
NA	TRBV30	TRBJ1-2	few	CAWFTRRGDYGYTF	TGTGCCTGGTTCACACGGAGAGGGGACTATGGCTACACCTTC
TRBD1	TRBV27	TRBJ1-5	many	CASSSRQGARQPQHF	TGTGCCAGCAGTTCCCGACAGGGGGCTCGACAGCCCCAGCATTTT
TRBD1	TRBV24-1	TRBJ2-2	few	CATSDKGTVNTGELFF	TGTGCCACCAGTGATAAGGGGACAGTCAACACCGGGGAGCTGTTTTTT